One T cell receptor beta chain is described in this entry. Its antigen target is currently unknown. Base qualities are missing; no much larger clone stands one base away. Healthy HIV-negative adults with no recently reported acute infections or vaccinations were included as donors. Every donor was a Caucasian adult living in Nashville, Tennessee, USA. CD4+ T cells were enriched by magnetic negative selection, after which naive cells were positively selected on CD45RA and the negative fraction was taken as the memory subset. After blood collection by leukapheresis, PBMCs were isolated using Ficoll-Histopaque density gradient centrifugation and then cryopreserved in the vapor phase of liquid nitrogen. Purity and quantity of every magnetically sorted T cell population were checked by analytical flow cytometry. From each sorted fraction, genomic DNA was isolated and quantified by UV absorbance on a Nanodrop 2000c.

Trimming costs V 9 bases and J 0 bases, and their ends lie 12 bases apart. The CDR3 spans 13 residues, from the cysteine through the phenylalanine. The read is trimmed to its CDR3 DNA, 39 bases read in frame from base 1. The germline V gene (reference sequence) gives CDR1 as LNHDA and CDR2 as SQIVND. Using the deep immunoSEQ assay, multiplex PCR amplified TCR CDR3 regions from genomic DNA. For each cell subset, the extracted genomic DNA was distributed evenly across all wells of several immunoSEQ 96-well plates, and each plate served as one replicate. For sorted subsets, each replicate PCR was loaded with 200 ng genomic DNA, equivalent to approximately 33,000 T cell genomes. Purified libraries were measured with a Qubit 3.0 fluorometer, size-checked on a Bioanalyzer 2100, and measured again with the KAPA Library Quantification kit. Every immunoSEQ 96-well plate was sequenced on a separate single-read 150-cycle Illumina NextSeq 550 flow cell. For the original study's pipeline: Because only junctional sequences without quality scores were contained in the immunoSEQ output, filtering matching that applied to full-length reads could not be performed. Sequences were annotated with PyIR, a Python wrapper for IgBLAST v1.9, and V/J genes and CDR3 were assigned using IMGT germline references. Reads with weak V/J assignments (E-value above 1e-6), missing CDR3, stop codons, out-of-frame junctions, or ambiguous translated residues were removed. V3J clonotypes were defined as sequences sharing an identical inferred V gene, J gene, and CDR3 amino acid sequence. Percentage overlap between repertoires was calculated by dividing the number of shared unique clonotypes by the size of the smaller repertoire. Repertoire richness was assessed with RTK rarefaction, the Chao1 estimator, and Recon v2.1 estimates of unobserved clonotypes. Generation probabilities for all TCRbeta clonotypes obtained by the gDNA method from a handful of donors were computed using OLGA. This is the immuneACCESS table as TCRdb keeps it, with only in-frame sequences that have V and J called. A part of the clones is gone; compared with another copy, unresolved V genes explain less than half, and the rest is unexplained. Clonal size and the V and J genes are those of that table, whereas D and trimming came from the DNA. This sample is represented by millions of clones; around 95% of them were singletons. In total, the top ten clones hold roughly 0.13% of the sample.

This specimen comes from a study of shared clonotypes between healthy human individuals (dated by TCRdb to about 2020). Looking at the study overall: The cohort included a few men and a couple of women between 18 and 49 years of age. For each donor, CD4 naive and CD4 memory were each run on three plates, CD8 naive on two plates, and CD8 memory on one plate. Blood TCR repertoires of five healthy adults were deeply sequenced to estimate repertoire size and the extent of clonotype sharing between individuals. To increase sequencing depth and limit assay-specific biases, TCR repertoire library preparation and sequencing were carried out by different laboratories using diverse techniques. Leukapheresis yielded between about 0.85 and 10 billion PBMCs per donor. Overall study outcomes, separate from this receptor: Incomplete sequencing was indicated by rarefaction of sorted-subset datasets, despite the large sequencing depth. Approximately 4.8% of naive CD4, 3.5% of naive CD8, 2.3% of memory CD4, and roughly 0.4% of memory CD8 clonotypes were shared across four donors. Naive subsets generally had larger estimated clonotype richness than memory subsets did. Clonotypes shared by all four sorted-subset donors showed higher generation probabilities than non-shared clonotypes. Sampling was restricted to blood, and TCR repertoires in tissues likely differ from the TCR repertoires found in blood. Based on pairwise subsampling, the degree of clonotype sharing among donors was expected to be affected by sequencing depth. The genetic and exposure-history diversity represented was limited by the small number of donors.

The sequence joins TRBV19 to TRBJ2-7; the D call is possibly TRBD1 or TRBD2, each sharing 5 bases. Specimen: naive CD4+ T cells sorted from blood. The meaning of the sample's cell subset or site label: CD45RA+ positively selected. The sequence was obtained from a man younger than 35 in good health. The CDR3 corresponds to CASGEGSSYEQYF. The nucleotide sequence is TGTGCCAGCGGCGAGGGGAGCTCCTACGAGCAGTACTTC.